The 21 T cell receptor beta chains reported below all come from one sample, sequenced in a study of cytomegalovirus exposure and HLA in healthy donors. 60 Vbeta and 13 Jbeta primers were used in PCR. Generated by immunoSEQ multiplex PCR, the TCRdb table keeps only in-frame clones and is missing some. The repertoire holds fewer than 90,000 clones, with 70% as singletons. Material: PBMCs. The receptors stem from a woman aged 45-65 years in good health and CMV-seropositive.

This clone occurred a few times. The chain links TRBV7-2 to TRBJ1-1; the D is unclear. This CDR3 comprises 14 residues. Trimming removed 5 bases from V and 0 bases from J, with 10 bases in between. Germline assignment: CDR1 SGHTA and CDR2 FQGNSA. The CDR3 DNA reads as TGTGCCAGCAGCCAGAGACATCTGAACACTGAAGCTTTCTTT. This translates into CASSQRHLNTEAFF.

The rearrangement uses TRBV11-2 and TRBJ2-5; the D is unclear. The J call may be faulty, since TRBJ2-7 better matches the DNA end. There are 14 residues in the CDR3. Germline-derived CDR1 and CDR2 are SGHAT and FQNNGV. The chain's CDR3 is CASSLDLRAPEQYF. CDR3 nucleotides: TGTGCCAGCAGCTTAGATCTCCGAGCGCCCGAGCAGTACTTC.

The chain links TRBV28 to TRBJ2-5, with 8 bases identical to TRBD1. The V and J ends lost 3 bases and 2 bases, in that order; junction bases with no gene match: 8. Germline V CDR1 and CDR2: MDHEN, SYDVKM. This CDR3 contains 16 residues. The CDR3 DNA sequence: TGTGCCAGCAGTTTTCGTGGTGGGACAGGACAAGAGACCCAGTACTTC. It encodes CASSFRGGTGQETQYF.

The chain employs TRBV27 and TRBJ2-6; 11 bases align to TRBD2. V shed 9 bases and J 0 bases; nucleotides not matched to a gene: 4. CDR1 is MNHEY and CDR2 is SMNVEV in the germline V gene (reference sequence). The CDR3 spans 16 residues. CDR3 amino acids: CASKGLADSGANVLTF. Here the CDR3 DNA reads TGTGCCAGTAAGGGACTAGCGGACTCTGGGGCCAACGTCCTGACTTTC.

This clone was counted only a few times. The chain is built from TRBV9 and TRBJ2-3, with 8 bases aligning to TRBD2. This CDR3 spans 17 amino acids. Germline-derived CDR1 and CDR2 are SGDLS and YYNGEE. The junction had 8 bases not matched to a gene; V was cut back by 2 bases and J by 0 bases. The CDR3 spells CASSVDSGTTSTDTQYF. The CDR3 DNA reads TGTGCCAGCAGCGTGGATAGCGGGACCACTAGCACAGATACGCAGTATTTT.

The V call is TRBV18, the J call TRBJ1-2, with D uncertain. The germline V gene encodes CDR1 KGHSH and CDR2 LQKENI. The CDR3 has 13 amino acids. The germline V and J ends were trimmed by 6 bases and 0 bases, with 8 bases remaining between them. CDR3 in amino acids: CASSPYANYGYTF. As DNA, the CDR3 is TGTGCCAGCTCTCCGTATGCTAACTATGGCTACACCTTC. The variable domain in full, with the rest retrieved from reference TRBV18 and TRBJ1-2, is NAGVMQNPRHLVRRRGQEARLRCSPMKGHSHVYWYRQLPEEGLKFMVYLQKENIIDESGMPKERFSAEFPKEGPSILRIQQVVRGDSAAYFCASSPYANYGYTFGSGTRLTVV.

Points on this clone: The junction does not match germline at one end; this may be a read error. The gene calls are TRBV27 and TRBJ1-5; D is uncertain. The CDR3 is made up of 13 amino acids. Germline V gene data show CDR1 as MNHEY and CDR2 as SMNVEV (reference sequence). The CDR3 DNA reads TGTGCGAGCAGTTGGCAGGCTAATCAGCCCCAGCATTTT. Translation: CASSWQANQPQHF.

The count of this clone is one. This sequence joins TRBV11-2 and TRBJ2-2; D gene ambiguous. Germline-derived CDR1 and CDR2 are SGHAT and FQNNGV. The CDR3 has 14 residues. V shed 0 bases and J shed 8 bases, with 10 bases lying between them. CDR3 region: CASSLDLPRGELFF. DNA of the CDR3: TGTGCCAGCAGCTTAGATCTCCCGAGGGGGGAGCTGTTTTTT. The variable domain in full, with the rest retrieved from reference TRBV11-2 and TRBJ2-2, is EAGVAQSPRYKIIEKRQSVAFWCNPISGHATLYWYQQILGQGPKLLIQFQNNGVVDDSQLPKDRFSAERLKGVDSTLKIQPAKLEDSAVYLCASSLDLPRGELFFGEGSRLTVL.

J is TRBJ2-2 and V is TRBV7-9, with TRBD2 identical over 10 bases. The CDR3 contains 15 residues. Germline values: CDR1 SEHNR, CDR2 FQNEAQ (reference sequence). V was pared by 9 bases and J by 3 bases, with 7 bases of the junction left unmatched. CDR3 DNA sequence: TGTGCCAGTCTAATAGCGGGAGGAGACACCGGGGAGCTGTTTTTT. This codes for CASLIAGGDTGELFF.

This chain links TRBV19 with TRBJ1-5; D is undetermined. Germline V gives CDR1 LNHDA, CDR2 SQIVND (reference sequence). This CDR3 spans 13 amino acids. Trimming took off 6 bases at V and 6 bases at J, with 12 bases between the two ends. The CDR3 coding sequence is TGTGCCAGTAGCGTACAGCCTACTCAGCCCCAGCATTTT. Protein: CASSVQPTQPQHF.

A few counts support this clone. The J gene is TRBJ2-7, the V gene TRBV2, with 9 bases aligning to TRBD1. V dropped 3 bases and J dropped 2; count of bases not matched to a gene: 2. The CDR3 is made up of 14 amino acids. Germline V lookup: CDR1 SNHLY, CDR2 FYNNEI. CDR3 sequence: CASSEGTGTYEQYF. CDR3 coding DNA: TGTGCCAGCAGTGAGGGGACAGGGACCTACGAGCAGTACTTC.

This sequence joins TRBV7-9 and TRBJ2-6; the D gene is possibly TRBD2 (5 bases). V lost 4 bases and J 3 bases, leaving 22 bases between the germline ends. Germline CDR1 SEHNR, CDR2 FQNEAQ (reference sequence). The CDR3 extends over 19 amino acids. Here the CDR3 reads CASSWDTEAVLYGANVLTF. The CDR3, as DNA: TGTGCCAGCAGCTGGGATACGGAGGCCGTACTGTATGGGGCCAACGTCCTGACTTTC.

The table lists this clone with a count of one. J is TRBJ2-2 and V is TRBV6-6, with D possibly being TRBD1 (6 bases). The CDR3 extends over 14 amino acids. Germline values: CDR1 MNHNY, CDR2 SVGAGI (reference sequence). The V end lost 4 bases, the J end lost 2 bases, and 8 bases lay between the germline ends. The DNA for the CDR3 is TGTGCCAGCAGTTTAGGGACAAACACCGGGGAGCTGTTTTTT. It encodes CASSLGTNTGELFF.

The chain recombines TRBV29-1 with TRBJ1-2; 7 bases are a match to TRBD1. The V gene end was trimmed by 5 bases and the J gene end by 3 bases; junction bases not matched to a gene: 9. Germline CDR1 reads SQVTM; CDR2 reads ANQGSEA. This CDR3 region has 14 residues. This chain's CDR3 is CSVRGGRGDYGYTF. The CDR3 nucleotides read TGCAGCGTTCGGGGGGGCAGGGGGGACTATGGCTACACCTTC.

CDR3 residues: CASRPVRGGRSYTF. Written as DNA, the CDR3 is TGTGCCAGCAGGCCCGTCAGAGGGGGTCGTAGCTACACCTTC. The rearrangement joins TRBV6-5 to TRBJ1-2; a possible D gene is TRBD1 (6 bases). Trimming shortened V by 6 bases and J by 9 bases, and 20 bases separated the two germline ends. CDR1 and CDR2 from the germline V gene are MNHEY and SVGAGI. The CDR3 extends over 14 amino acids.

The chain carries TRBV4-1 and TRBJ2-3, with D possibly TRBD2 on 5 matching bases. Germline V gene sequence: CDR1 MGHRA, CDR2 YSYEKL. Trimming left V 4 bases short and J 0 bases short, with 8 bases between. The CDR3 loop spans 14 amino acids. CDR3 coding DNA: TGCGCCAGCAGCCCTACGGGGAGCACAGATACGCAGTATTTT. Amino acid sequence: CASSPTGSTDTQYF.

The chain is built from TRBV4-3 and TRBJ2-5, with TRBD2 as a possible D gene (5 bases). CDR3 size: 17 residues. Trimming left V 1 base short and J 4 bases short, with 19 bases between. The germline gives CDR1 LGHNA, CDR2 YSLEER. As DNA, the CDR3 is TGCGCCAGCAGCCAAGCCCCTGGACTCGACTTCAGAGAGACCCAGTACTTC. Its protein is CASSQAPGLDFRETQYF.

This clone was recorded many times. The chain's CDR3 is CASSPQDPGRAEQFF. The CDR3 DNA reads as TGCGCCAGCAGCCCACAGGACCCAGGGCGCGCTGAGCAGTTCTTC. The chain employs TRBV5-1 and TRBJ2-1; D perhaps matches TRBD1 (5 bases). V was trimmed by 4 bases and J by 9 bases, leaving 20 bases between them. Germline CDR1 reads SGHRS; CDR2 reads YFSETQ. CDR3 length equals 15 residues.

The rearrangement joins TRBV19 to TRBJ2-7, with TRBD1 matching over 7 bases. CDR3 length: 13 residues. The germline V gene encodes CDR1 LNHDA and CDR2 SQIVND (reference sequence). Losses at the gene ends were 7 bases for V and 5 bases for J; bases not matched to a gene: 8. The CDR3 bases are TGTGCCAGTACCTCGGGACAGCTCAACGAGCAGTACTTC. Its protein product is CASTSGQLNEQYF.

This rearrangement joins TRBV2 to TRBJ2-5, with D maybe TRBD2 (6 bases). Germline V lookup: CDR1 SNHLY, CDR2 FYNNEI. Trimming shortened V by 7 bases and J by 1 base, and 13 bases separated the two germline ends. This CDR3 region has 14 residues. The CDR3 is CASTIPSAQETQYF. As DNA, the CDR3 is TGTGCCAGCACCATTCCTAGCGCCCAAGAGACCCAGTACTTC.

This chain connects TRBV5-8 to TRBJ2-6; the D gene is possibly TRBD1 (5 bases). Germline values: CDR1 SGHTS, CDR2 YDEGEE. The length of the CDR3 is 16 residues. V was pared by 0 bases and J by 2 bases, with 9 bases between. CDR3 amino acids: CASSLEQGTGANVLTF. The CDR3 DNA is TGTGCCAGCAGCTTGGAGCAGGGAACTGGGGCCAACGTCCTGACTTTC.